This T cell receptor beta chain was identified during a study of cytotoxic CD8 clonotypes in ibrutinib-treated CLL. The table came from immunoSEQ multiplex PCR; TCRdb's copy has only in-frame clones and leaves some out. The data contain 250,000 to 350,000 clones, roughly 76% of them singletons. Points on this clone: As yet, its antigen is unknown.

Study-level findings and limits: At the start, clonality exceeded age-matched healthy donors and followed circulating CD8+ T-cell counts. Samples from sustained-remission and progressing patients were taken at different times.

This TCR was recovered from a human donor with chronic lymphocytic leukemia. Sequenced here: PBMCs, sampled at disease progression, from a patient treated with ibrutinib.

The CDR3 DNA follows: TGTGCCAGCAGCTTTTCGACCGTTGAAGCTTTCTTT. Protein: CASSFSTVEAFF. The V call is TRBV7-9, the J call TRBJ1-1; D is unresolved. Per germline, CDR1 SEHNR and CDR2 FQNEAQ (reference sequence). Trimming left V 3 bases short and J 7 bases short, with 9 bases between. The CDR3 is made up of 12 amino acids.